The sequence of this TCR beta chain was determined in a study of T cell responses to AZD1222 COVID-19 vaccine. The J segment lost 6 bases and the V segment lost 6 bases, leaving 6 bases of the junction unmatched. The germline V gene encodes CDR1 LNHDA and CDR2 SQIVND (reference sequence). CDR3 length: 14 residues. Profiled with immunoSEQ multiplex PCR; TCRdb holds only in-frame clones, not every one. This table holds approximately 120,000 clones, less than 90% found once. The clonotype comes from an adult in good health. This material consisted of peripheral blood, taken on day 0 of AZD1222 vaccination. The chain has TRBV19 and TRBJ1-5; 9 nucleotides line up with TRBD1. CDR3 protein: CASSRTGASQPQHF. CDR3 DNA: TGTGCCAGTAGCCGGACAGGGGCCAGTCAGCCCCAGCATTTT.